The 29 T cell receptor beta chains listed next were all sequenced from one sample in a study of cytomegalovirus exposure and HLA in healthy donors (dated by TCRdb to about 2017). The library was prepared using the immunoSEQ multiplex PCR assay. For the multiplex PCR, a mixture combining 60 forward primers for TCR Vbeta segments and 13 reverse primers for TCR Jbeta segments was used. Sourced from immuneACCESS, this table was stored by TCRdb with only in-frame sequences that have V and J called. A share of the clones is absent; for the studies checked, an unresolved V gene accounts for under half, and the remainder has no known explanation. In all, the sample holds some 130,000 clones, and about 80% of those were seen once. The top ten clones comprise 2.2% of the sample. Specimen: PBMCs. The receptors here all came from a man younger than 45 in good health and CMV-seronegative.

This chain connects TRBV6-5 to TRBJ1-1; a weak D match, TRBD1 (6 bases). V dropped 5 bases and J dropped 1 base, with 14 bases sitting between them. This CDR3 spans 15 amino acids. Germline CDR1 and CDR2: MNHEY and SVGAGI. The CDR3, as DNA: TGTGCCAGCAGTCCCCAGGTGGACAGGAACACTGAAGCTTTCTTT. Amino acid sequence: CASSPQVDRNTEAFF.

The CDR3 spells CASSYSRQGDYEQYF. CDR3 nucleotides: TGTGCCAGCAGTTACTCGAGACAGGGGGACTACGAGCAGTACTTC. V is TRBV6-5 and J is TRBJ2-7; 9 bases fit TRBD1. There are 15 residues in the CDR3. The J segment lost 3 bases and the V segment lost 0 bases, leaving 3 bases of the junction unmatched. Germline V gives CDR1 MNHEY, CDR2 SVGAGI.

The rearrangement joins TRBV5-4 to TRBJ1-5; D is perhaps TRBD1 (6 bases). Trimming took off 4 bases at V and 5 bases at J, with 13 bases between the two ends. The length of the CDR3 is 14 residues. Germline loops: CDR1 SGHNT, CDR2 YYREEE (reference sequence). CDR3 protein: CASSPGTQHQPQHF. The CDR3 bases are TGTGCCAGCAGCCCTGGGACACAGCATCAGCCCCAGCATTTT.

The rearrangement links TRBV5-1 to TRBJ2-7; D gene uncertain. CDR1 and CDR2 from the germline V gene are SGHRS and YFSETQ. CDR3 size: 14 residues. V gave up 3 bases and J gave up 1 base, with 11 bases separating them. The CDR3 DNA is TGCGCCAGCAGCTCCCGCGGCCCTTCCTACGAGCAGTACTTC. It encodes CASSSRGPSYEQYF.

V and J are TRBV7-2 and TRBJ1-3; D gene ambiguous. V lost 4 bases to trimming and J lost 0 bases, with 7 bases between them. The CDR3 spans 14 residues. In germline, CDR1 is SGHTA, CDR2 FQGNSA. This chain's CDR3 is CASSSHYSGNTIYF. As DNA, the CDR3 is TGTGCCAGCAGCTCACACTACTCTGGAAACACCATATATTTT.

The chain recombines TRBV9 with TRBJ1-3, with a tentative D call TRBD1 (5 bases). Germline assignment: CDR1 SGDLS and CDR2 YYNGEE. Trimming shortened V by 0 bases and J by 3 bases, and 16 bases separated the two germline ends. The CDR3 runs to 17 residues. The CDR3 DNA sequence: TGTGCCAGCAGCGTAGGGGCGGGACGCGGACTTGGAAACACCATATATTTT. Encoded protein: CASSVGAGRGLGNTIYF.

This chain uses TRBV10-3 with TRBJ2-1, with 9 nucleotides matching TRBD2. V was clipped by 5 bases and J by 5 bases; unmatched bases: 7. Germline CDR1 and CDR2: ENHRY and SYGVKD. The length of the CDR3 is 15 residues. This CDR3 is CAISTLAGENNEQFF. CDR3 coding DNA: TGTGCCATCAGTACCTTAGCGGGAGAGAACAATGAGCAGTTCTTC.

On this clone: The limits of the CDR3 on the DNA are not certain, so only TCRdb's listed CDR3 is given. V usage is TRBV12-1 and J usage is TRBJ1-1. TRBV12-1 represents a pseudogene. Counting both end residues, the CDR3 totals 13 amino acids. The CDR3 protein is CASSFGGGTEAFF.

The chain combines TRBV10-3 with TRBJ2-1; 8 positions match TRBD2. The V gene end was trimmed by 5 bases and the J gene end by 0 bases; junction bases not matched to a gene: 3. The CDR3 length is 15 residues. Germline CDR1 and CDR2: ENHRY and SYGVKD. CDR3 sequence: CAISRLAGSYNEQFF. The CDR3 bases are TGTGCCATCAGTCGCCTAGCGGGCTCCTACAATGAGCAGTTCTTC.

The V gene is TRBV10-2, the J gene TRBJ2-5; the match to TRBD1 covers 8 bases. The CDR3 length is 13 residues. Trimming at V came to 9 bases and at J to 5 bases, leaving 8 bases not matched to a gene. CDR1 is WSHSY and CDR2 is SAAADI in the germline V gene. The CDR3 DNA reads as TGCGCCAGTCAATTGGACAGGGTGGAGACCCAGTACTTC. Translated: CASQLDRVETQYF.

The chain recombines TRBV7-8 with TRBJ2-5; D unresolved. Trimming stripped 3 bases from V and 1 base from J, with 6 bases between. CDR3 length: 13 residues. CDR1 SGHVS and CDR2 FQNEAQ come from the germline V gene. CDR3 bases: TGTGCCAGCAGCTTGGGCCCCCAAGAGACCCAGTACTTC. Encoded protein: CASSLGPQETQYF.

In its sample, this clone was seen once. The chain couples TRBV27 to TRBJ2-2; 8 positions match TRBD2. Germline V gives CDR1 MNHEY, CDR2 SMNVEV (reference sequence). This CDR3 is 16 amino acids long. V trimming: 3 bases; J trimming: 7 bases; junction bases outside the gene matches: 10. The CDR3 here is CASSLGAGLDVGELFF. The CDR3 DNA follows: TGTGCCAGCAGTTTGGGAGCGGGACTAGATGTCGGGGAGCTGTTTTTT.

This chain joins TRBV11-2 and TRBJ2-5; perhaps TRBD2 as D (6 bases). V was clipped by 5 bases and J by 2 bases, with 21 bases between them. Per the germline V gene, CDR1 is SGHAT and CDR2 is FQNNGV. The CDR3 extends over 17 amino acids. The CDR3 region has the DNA TGTGCCAGCAGCCCAGGCGGGGCGGCTAGCCTACAAGAGACCCAGTACTTC. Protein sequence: CASSPGGAASLQETQYF.

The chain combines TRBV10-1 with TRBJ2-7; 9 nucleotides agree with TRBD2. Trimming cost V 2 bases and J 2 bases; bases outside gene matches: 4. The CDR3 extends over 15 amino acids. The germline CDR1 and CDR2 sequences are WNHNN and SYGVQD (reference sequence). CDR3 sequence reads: CASSENSGSPYEQYF. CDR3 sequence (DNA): TGCGCCAGCAGTGAGAATAGCGGGAGTCCCTACGAGCAGTACTTC.

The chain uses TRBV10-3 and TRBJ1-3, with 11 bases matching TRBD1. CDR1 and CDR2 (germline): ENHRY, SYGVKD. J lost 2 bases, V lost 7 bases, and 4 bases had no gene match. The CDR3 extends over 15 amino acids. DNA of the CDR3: TGTGCCATCAACCTGGGACAGGGGGCTGGAAACACCATATATTTT. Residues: CAINLGQGAGNTIYF.

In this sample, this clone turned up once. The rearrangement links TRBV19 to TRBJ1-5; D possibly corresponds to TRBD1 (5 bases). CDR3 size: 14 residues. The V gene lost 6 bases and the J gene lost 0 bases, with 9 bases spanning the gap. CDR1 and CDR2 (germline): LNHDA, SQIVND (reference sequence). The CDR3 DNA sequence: TGTGCCAGTAGGCGACAGTATAGCAATCAGCCCCAGCATTTT. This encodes CASRRQYSNQPQHF.

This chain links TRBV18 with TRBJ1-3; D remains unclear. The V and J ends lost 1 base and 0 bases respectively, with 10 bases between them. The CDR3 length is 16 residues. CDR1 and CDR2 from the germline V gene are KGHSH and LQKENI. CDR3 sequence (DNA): TGTGCCAGCTCACCACTAGCAGCTTACTCTGGAAACACCATATATTTT. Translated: CASSPLAAYSGNTIYF. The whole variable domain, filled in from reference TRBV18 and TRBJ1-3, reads NAGVMQNPRHLVRRRGQEARLRCSPMKGHSHVYWYRQLPEEGLKFMVYLQKENIIDESGMPKERFSAEFPKEGPSILRIQQVVRGDSAAYFCASSPLAAYSGNTIYFGEGSWLTVV.

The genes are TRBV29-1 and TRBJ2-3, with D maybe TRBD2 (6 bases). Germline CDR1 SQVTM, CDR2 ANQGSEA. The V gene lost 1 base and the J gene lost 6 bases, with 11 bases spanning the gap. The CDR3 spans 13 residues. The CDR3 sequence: CSVEGTLADTQYF. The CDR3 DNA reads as TGCAGCGTTGAAGGAACACTAGCTGATACGCAGTATTTT.

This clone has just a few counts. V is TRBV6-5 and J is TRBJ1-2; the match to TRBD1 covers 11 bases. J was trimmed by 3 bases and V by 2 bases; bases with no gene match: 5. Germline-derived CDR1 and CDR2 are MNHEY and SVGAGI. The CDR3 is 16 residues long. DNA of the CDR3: TGTGCCAGCAGTTACATCCGGACAGGGGGCCACTATGGCTACACCTTC. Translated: CASSYIRTGGHYGYTF.

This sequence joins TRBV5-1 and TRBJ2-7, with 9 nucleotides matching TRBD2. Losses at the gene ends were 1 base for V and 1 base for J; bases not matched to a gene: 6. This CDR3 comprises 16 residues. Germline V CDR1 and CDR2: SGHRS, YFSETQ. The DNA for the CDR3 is TGCGCCAGCAGCTTGTCCCTAGCGGGGAGATCCTACGAGCAGTACTTC. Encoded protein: CASSLSLAGRSYEQYF.

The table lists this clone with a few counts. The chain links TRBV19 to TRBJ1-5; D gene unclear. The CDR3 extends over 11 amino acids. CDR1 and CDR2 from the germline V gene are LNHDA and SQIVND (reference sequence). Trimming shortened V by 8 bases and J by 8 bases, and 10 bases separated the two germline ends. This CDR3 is CASERVEPQHF. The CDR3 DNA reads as TGTGCCAGTGAGAGGGTGGAGCCCCAGCATTTT.

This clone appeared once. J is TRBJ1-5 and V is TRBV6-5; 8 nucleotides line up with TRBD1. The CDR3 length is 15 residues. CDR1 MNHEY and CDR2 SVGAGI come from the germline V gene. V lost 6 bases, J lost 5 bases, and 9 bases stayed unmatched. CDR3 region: CASSPVQGGDQPQHF. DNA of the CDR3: TGTGCCAGCAGCCCCGTACAGGGGGGTGATCAGCCCCAGCATTTT.

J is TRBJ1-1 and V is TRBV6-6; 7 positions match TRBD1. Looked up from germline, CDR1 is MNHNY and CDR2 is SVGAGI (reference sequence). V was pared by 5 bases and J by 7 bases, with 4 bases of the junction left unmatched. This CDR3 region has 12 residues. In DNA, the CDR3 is TGTGCCAGCAGTCCGCGACAGGGTGAAGCTTTCTTT. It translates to CASSPRQGEAFF.

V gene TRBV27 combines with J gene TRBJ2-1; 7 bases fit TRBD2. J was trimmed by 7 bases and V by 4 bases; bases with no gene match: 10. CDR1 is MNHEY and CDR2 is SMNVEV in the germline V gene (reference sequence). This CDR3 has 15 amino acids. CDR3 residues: CASSSRLAPGNEQFF. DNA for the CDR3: TGTGCCAGCAGTTCGAGACTAGCCCCCGGGAATGAGCAGTTCTTC.

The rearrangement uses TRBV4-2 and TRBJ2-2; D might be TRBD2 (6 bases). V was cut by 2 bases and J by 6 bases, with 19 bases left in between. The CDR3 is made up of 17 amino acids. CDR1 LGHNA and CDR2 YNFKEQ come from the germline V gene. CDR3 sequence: CASSQSHGGTPSGELFF. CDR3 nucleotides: TGTGCCAGCAGCCAAAGTCATGGCGGGACTCCGTCCGGGGAGCTGTTTTTT.

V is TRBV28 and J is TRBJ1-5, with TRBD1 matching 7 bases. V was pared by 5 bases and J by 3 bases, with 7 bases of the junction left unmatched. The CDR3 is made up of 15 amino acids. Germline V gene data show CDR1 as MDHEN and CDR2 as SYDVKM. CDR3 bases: TGTGCCAGCAGTCTCCTAACAGGGGACAATCAGCCCCAGCATTTT. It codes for CASSLLTGDNQPQHF.

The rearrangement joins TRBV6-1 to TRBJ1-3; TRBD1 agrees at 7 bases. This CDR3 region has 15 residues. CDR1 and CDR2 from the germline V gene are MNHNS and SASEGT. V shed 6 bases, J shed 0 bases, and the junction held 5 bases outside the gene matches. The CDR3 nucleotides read TGTGCCAGCAGGAGACAGGGATCCTCTGGAAACACCATATATTTT. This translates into CASRRQGSSGNTIYF.

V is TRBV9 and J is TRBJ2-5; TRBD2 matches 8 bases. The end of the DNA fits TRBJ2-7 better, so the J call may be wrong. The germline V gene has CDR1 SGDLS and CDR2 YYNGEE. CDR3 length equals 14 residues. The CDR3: CASSVGSGGYEQYF. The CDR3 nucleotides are TGTGCCAGCAGCGTAGGGAGCGGGGGCTACGAGCAGTACTTC.

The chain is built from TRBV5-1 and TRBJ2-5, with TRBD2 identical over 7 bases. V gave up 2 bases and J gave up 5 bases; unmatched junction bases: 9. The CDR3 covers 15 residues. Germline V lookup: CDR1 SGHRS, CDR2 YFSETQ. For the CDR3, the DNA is TGCGCCAGCAGCTTAACAGCGGGACCGACCGAGACCCAGTACTTC. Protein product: CASSLTAGPTETQYF.